This T cell receptor (beta chain) came from a study of blood T cell repertoires in COVID-19. Study in general: PBMCs, B-cell-depleted T cells, or T cells provided the cDNA or gDNA that made up the material.

CDR3 length equals 14 residues. CDR1 and CDR2 from the germline V gene are SGHTS and YDEGEE. The V and J ends lost 2 bases and 8 bases, in that order; junction bases with no gene match: 8. Source study methods: Estimated nucleated cell counts came from reference gene primer amplification. Method: immunoSEQ multiplex PCR; TCRdb's copy keeps in-frame clones and lacks some. V and J calls and clone size come straight from that table; D and trimming were deduced from the DNA. In the table there are 130,000 or so clones, 75% to 90% of which are singletons. The sequencing input was peripheral blood. The receptor was derived from a man aged 50-59 years with active COVID-19. The rearrangement uses TRBV5-8 and TRBJ1-2; TRBD1 aligns across 8 bases. This chain's CDR3 is CASSFPQGARGYTF. The CDR3, as DNA: TGTGCCAGCAGCTTTCCGCAGGGGGCGAGAGGCTACACCTTC.